The T cell receptor (beta chain) described here comes from a study of blood T cells in healthy people across ages. General study findings and limits: Per million T cells, TCR beta diversity dropped roughly linearly as age increased.

This clonotype was observed a handful of times. Its target is unknown. With a J-beta primer mix and a sample-barcoded 5' primer, a second PCR ran about 6 to 11 cycles. TCRdb reanalysed the 5' RACE reads using MiXCR and keeps one entry per CDR3 protein. The sample records about 1.6 million distinct CDR3 sequences, about 31% being singletons. Germline trimming cut 0 bases from V and 0 bases from J; bases unmatched to any gene: 8. The CDR3 runs 17 residues. CDR1 SGDLS and CDR2 YYNGEE come from the germline V gene. The sample comprised blood. This TCR came from a young woman in good health. This chain links TRBV9 with TRBJ2-7; 8 bases are a match to TRBD2. CDR3 sequence (DNA): TGTGCCAGCAGCGTAGAGGTAGCGGGGTTCCCCTCCTACGAGCAGTACTTC. It specifies CASSVEVAGFPSYEQYF.